Below, 29 T cell receptor beta chains from the same sample are listed, as sequenced in a study of T cell repertoires in cytomegalovirus infection. Their antigen targets remain unknown. TCRdb re-derived calls from the reads in MiXCR, one entry per CDR3 protein. The sample includes 750,000 to 900,000 distinct CDR3 sequences, just under 30% of them seen just once. Sequenced material: cultured CD8+ T cells from PBMCs, taken from culture after CMV antigen stimulation. The origin of the receptors is a human donor in good health (CMV status not recorded). Some clones in this sample may be carry-over from other donors' samples.

This clonotype was observed many times. This chain uses TRBV7-9 with TRBJ1-4, with D hard to call. This CDR3 is built from 15 residues. Germline V lookup: CDR1 SEHNR, CDR2 FQNEAQ (reference sequence). V lost 6 bases to trimming and J lost 7 bases, with 18 bases between them. CDR3 in DNA: TGTGCCAGCAGACAACACGAGGGTAGAGTTGAAAAACTGTTTTTT. Its protein product is CASRQHEGRVEKLFF.

This clonotype was recorded at least ten times. This rearrangement joins TRBV7-3 to TRBJ2-1; D unclear. CDR1 and CDR2 (germline): SGHTA, FQGTGA. CDR3 size: 13 residues. Trimming left V 3 bases short and J 8 bases short, with 11 bases between. The CDR3 is CASSFGSVDEQFF. The CDR3 region has the DNA TGTGCCAGCAGCTTTGGCTCGGTAGATGAGCAGTTCTTC.

The V call is TRBV7-8, the J call TRBJ2-7; no firm D call. Germline V gives CDR1 SGHVS, CDR2 FQNEAQ. The V and J ends lost 5 bases and 6 bases respectively, with 11 bases between them. This CDR3 spans 12 amino acids. In DNA, the CDR3 is TGTGCCAGCAGCCCCTCACGGGTCGAGCAGTACGTC. Translating it yields CASSPSRVEQYV.

The chain has TRBV14 and TRBJ2-1; D is possibly TRBD1 (6 bases). Per the germline V gene, CDR1 is SGHDN and CDR2 is FVKESK. Trimming cost V 1 base and J 9 bases, with 13 bases left between them. The CDR3 loop spans 14 amino acids. CDR3 amino acids: CASSQVRAGVEQFF. DNA for the CDR3: TGTGCCAGCAGCCAAGTAAGGGCAGGGGTTGAGCAGTTCTTC.

V and J are TRBV29-1 and TRBJ1-2; a weak D match, TRBD1 (5 bases). Trimming took 5 bases from V and 5 from J, leaving 12 bases between them. Per the germline V gene, CDR1 is SQVTM and CDR2 is ANQGSEA. The CDR3 has 12 residues. CDR3 sequence reads: CSVRDLGYGYTF. CDR3 DNA sequence: TGCAGCGTTCGGGACTTAGGGTATGGCTACACCTTC.

This clonotype turned up a few times. This chain connects TRBV7-2 to TRBJ2-5, with 11 bases lining up with TRBD1. The CDR3 contains 15 residues. Germline-derived CDR1 and CDR2 are SGHTA and FQGNSA. The J segment lost 5 bases and the V segment lost 5 bases, leaving 7 bases of the junction unmatched. The CDR3 bases are TGTGCCAGCAGCCCGGACAGGGGGCAAGAGGAGACCCAGTACTTC. This sequence encodes CASSPDRGQEETQYF. Using reference TRBV7-2 and TRBJ2-5 for the parts outside the CDR3, the full variable domain is GAGVSQSPSNKVTEKGKDVELRCDPISGHTALYWYRQSLGQGLEFLIYFQGNSAPDKSGLPSDRFSAERTGGSVSTLTIQRTQQEDSAVYLCASSPDRGQEETQYFGPGTRLLVL.

This sequence joins TRBV12-3 or TRBV12-4 and TRBJ2-5, with 12 bases matching TRBD2. Trimming at V came to 1 base and at J to 4 bases, leaving 13 bases not matched to a gene. The CDR3 spans 19 residues. The CDR3 sequence is CASSLGQGLAGHPRETQYF. The CDR3 DNA sequence: TGTGCCAGCAGTTTAGGCCAGGGACTAGCGGGCCACCCCCGAGAGACCCAGTACTTC.

This clonotype was counted at least ten times. This chain links TRBV3-1 with TRBJ2-5; possible D gene TRBD1, 5 bases. The CDR3 contains 17 residues. Germline V lookup: CDR1 LGHDT, CDR2 YNNKEL (reference sequence). V dropped 1 base and J dropped 4 bases, with 19 bases sitting between them. Written as DNA, the CDR3 is TGTGCCAGCAGCCAAGTATCCAGGGTGAGTAATAGAGAGACCCAGTACTTC. Protein product: CASSQVSRVSNRETQYF.

This clonotype was counted only a few times. The chain has TRBV6-6 and TRBJ1-1, with D possibly being TRBD1 (5 bases). Germline V CDR1 and CDR2: MNHNY, SVGAGI (reference sequence). The CDR3 contains 16 residues. Trimming removed 0 bases from V and 10 bases from J, with 21 bases in between. This CDR3 is CASSYSLPGQGVGAFF. The CDR3 DNA follows: TGTGCCAGCAGTTACTCGTTACCTGGTCAGGGAGTTGGAGCTTTCTTT.

The chain recombines TRBV4-3 with TRBJ2-1; the match to TRBD1 covers 7 bases. The CDR3 sequence is 17 residues long. CDR1 is LGHNA, CDR2 YSLEER, per germline. J was trimmed by 6 bases and V by 1 base; bases with no gene match: 12. This chain's CDR3 is CASSQGWMRQGFNEQFF. In DNA form, the CDR3 reads TGCGCCAGCAGCCAAGGTTGGATGAGACAGGGATTCAATGAGCAGTTCTTC.

This clonotype appeared a few times. This chain links TRBV6-1 with TRBJ1-1, with unresolved D. CDR1 MNHNS and CDR2 SASEGT come from the germline V gene. The ends were cut back, 3 bases at V and 0 bases at J, with 11 bases in the middle. CDR3 length: 15 residues. The CDR3 DNA is TGTGCCAGCAGTGAGGAAAGTACCCTGAACACTGAAGCTTTCTTT. It specifies CASSEESTLNTEAFF.

This chain connects TRBV7-6 to TRBJ2-1, with D unclear. CDR1 is SGHVS, CDR2 FNYEAQ, per germline. The V and J ends lost 0 bases and 4 bases respectively, with 16 bases between them. The CDR3 is 17 residues long. DNA of the CDR3: TGTGCCAGCAGCTTAGCGAGGCTGGGCTACCAATACAATGAGCAGTTCTTC. Its translation: CASSLARLGYQYNEQFF.

This clonotype came up a few times. CDR3 loop: CSVLNLAGGPGEQFF. DNA of the CDR3: TGCAGCGTCTTAAATCTAGCGGGGGGGCCGGGGGAGCAGTTCTTC. The V and J genes are TRBV29-1 and TRBJ2-1; 12 positions agree with TRBD2. CDR3 size: 15 residues. Germline V lookup: CDR1 SQVTM, CDR2 ANQGSEA. Trimming took 6 bases from V and 10 from J; bases not matched to a gene: 13.

This clonotype was seen more than once but under ten times. V is TRBV4-1 and J is TRBJ1-2; no definite D call. Trimming stripped 1 base from V and 8 bases from J, with 5 bases between. There are 11 residues in the CDR3. Germline-derived CDR1 and CDR2 are MGHRA and YSYEKL. The CDR3 spells CASSQGEGYTF. The CDR3 nucleotides are TGCGCCAGCAGCCAAGGAGAAGGCTACACCTTC.

The rearrangement uses TRBV29-1 and TRBJ2-3; the D gene is possibly TRBD2 (6 bases). CDR3 length: 14 amino acids. Looked up from germline, CDR1 is SQVTM and CDR2 is ANQGSEA. Trimming took off 8 bases at V and 4 bases at J, with 19 bases between the two ends. The CDR3 reads CSSVWDFSADTQYF. CDR3 DNA: TGCAGCAGCGTGTGGGACTTTAGCGCAGATACGCAGTATTTT.

This clonotype was seen a handful of times. The V and J genes are TRBV2 and TRBJ2-7, with TRBD1 matching over 11 bases. The CDR3 totals 15 residues. The trim removed 3 bases at V and 6 bases at J, leaving 7 bases unmatched. Germline lookup yields CDR1 SNHLY and CDR2 FYNNEI. The CDR3 region is CASSEWVGTGGEQYV. The CDR3, as DNA: TGTGCCAGCAGTGAGTGGGTCGGGACAGGGGGCGAGCAGTACGTC.

The chain is built from TRBV27 and TRBJ2-1, with D perhaps TRBD1 or TRBD2 (6 bases each). CDR1 MNHEY and CDR2 SMNVEV come from the germline V gene (reference sequence). The CDR3 contains 17 residues. V lost 1 base and J lost 8, with 21 bases in between. CDR3 in amino acids: CASSLWSSGASEDEQFF. The CDR3 DNA is TGTGCCAGCAGTTTATGGTCTTCGGGGGCCTCCGAGGATGAGCAGTTCTTC.

The rearrangement links TRBV6-2 or TRBV6-3 to TRBJ1-2; D possibly corresponds to TRBD1 (5 bases). Germline V gives CDR1 MNHEY, CDR2 SVGEGT. Trimming took off 0 bases at V and 1 base at J, with 6 bases between the two ends. This CDR3 contains 14 residues. CDR3 region: CASSYSTDNYGYTF. The CDR3 nucleotides read TGTGCCAGCAGTTACTCGACAGATAACTATGGCTACACCTTC.

The chain links TRBV4-3 to TRBJ2-2, with no clear D. Germline CDR1 is LGHNA and CDR2 is YSLEER. The CDR3 spans 14 residues. Trimming stripped 1 base from V and 1 base from J, with 4 bases between. The CDR3 sequence is CASSQGENTGELFF. For the CDR3, the DNA is TGCGCCAGCAGCCAAGGAGAGAACACCGGGGAGCTGTTTTTT.

The sample holds many counts of this clonotype. The genes are TRBV7-2 and TRBJ2-7; tentative D call: TRBD2 (6 bases). V was cut by 2 bases and J by 3 bases, with 14 bases left in between. The length of the CDR3 is 15 residues. In germline, CDR1 is SGHTA, CDR2 FQGNSA. DNA of the CDR3: TGTGCCAGCAGCTTAAAGATGGACGGGGGCTACGAGCAGTACTTC. Translated: CASSLKMDGGYEQYF.

This clonotype came up a few times. The V and J genes are TRBV7-2 and TRBJ1-4; 11 bases are shared with TRBD1. The J segment lost 8 bases and the V segment lost 2 bases, leaving 19 bases of the junction unmatched. CDR3 size: 20 residues. Germline V lookup: CDR1 SGHTA, CDR2 FQGNSA. DNA of the CDR3: TGTGCCAGCAGCTTATTAGGAGGGTGGACAGGGGGCCCCCTGGACGAAAAACTGTTTTTT. It codes for CASSLLGGWTGGPLDEKLFF.

This clonotype was seen only a few times. The chain couples TRBV7-4 to TRBJ1-4; perhaps TRBD1 as D (6 bases). Germline loops: CDR1 SGHVT, CDR2 SQSDAQ. Deletions cut 5 bases from V and 7 bases from J, with 14 bases between. The CDR3 extends over 14 amino acids. The CDR3, as DNA: TGTGCCAGCAGCCCCCCGGACAGAGGTGAAAAACTGTTTTTT. This translates into CASSPPDRGEKLFF.

This clonotype was detected many times. The rearrangement uses TRBV7-2 and TRBJ2-1; 9 bases agree with TRBD1. The V segment lost 1 base and the J segment 6 bases; nucleotides outside the gene matches: 7. Germline V gene lookup returns CDR1 SGHTA and CDR2 FQGNSA. The CDR3 has 16 residues. CDR3 amino acids: CASSLVGQGISNEQFF. The CDR3 DNA is TGTGCCAGCAGCTTAGTGGGACAGGGTATAAGCAATGAGCAGTTCTTC. Variable domain in full (rest from reference TRBV7-2 and TRBJ2-1): GAGVSQSPSNKVTEKGKDVELRCDPISGHTALYWYRQSLGQGLEFLIYFQGNSAPDKSGLPSDRFSAERTGGSVSTLTIQRTQQEDSAVYLCASSLVGQGISNEQFFGPGTRLTVL.

This clonotype was found a few times. V and J are TRBV7-9 and TRBJ2-7; either TRBD1 or TRBD2 may supply D (5 bases each). CDR1 SEHNR and CDR2 FQNEAQ come from the germline V gene (reference sequence). Trimming took off 10 bases at V and 4 bases at J, with 14 bases between the two ends. This CDR3 contains 12 residues. CDR3 amino acids: CATVGVRYEQYV. The CDR3 DNA is TGTGCCACCGTGGGGGTACGTTACGAGCAGTACGTC.

The CDR3 nucleotides read TGTGCCAGCAGCCCCCGGAAAGGCATATACCAAGAGACCCAGTACTTC. Encoded protein: CASSPRKGIYQETQYF. The chain employs TRBV7-9 and TRBJ2-5; D gene ambiguous. Germline CDR1 reads SEHNR; CDR2 reads FQNEAQ (reference sequence). The V end was cut by 5 bases, the J end by 0 bases, with 16 bases between. This CDR3 contains 16 residues.

The chain couples TRBV18 to TRBJ2-1; D might be TRBD2 (7 bases). The V end was cut by 3 bases, the J end by 7 bases, with 13 bases between. This CDR3 is built from 14 residues. Germline V CDR1 and CDR2: KGHSH, LQKENI. CDR3 loop: CASSPGGGQNEQFF. CDR3 sequence (DNA): TGTGCCAGCTCACCCGGCGGGGGCCAGAATGAGCAGTTCTTC. Full variable domain (remainder filled in from reference TRBV18 and TRBJ2-1): NAGVMQNPRHLVRRRGQEARLRCSPMKGHSHVYWYRQLPEEGLKFMVYLQKENIIDESGMPKERFSAEFPKEGPSILRIQQVVRGDSAAYFCASSPGGGQNEQFFGPGTRLTVL.

This clonotype was counted many times. The chain combines TRBV7-2 with TRBJ2-1; D possibly matches TRBD1 or TRBD2 (5 bases each). Trimming shortened V by 5 bases and J by 5 bases, and 10 bases separated the two germline ends. Germline CDR1 is SGHTA and CDR2 is FQGNSA. The CDR3 is 13 amino acids. Written as DNA, the CDR3 is TGTGCCAGCAGCCTAATGGGGGACAATGAGCAGTTCTTC. Translated, it gives CASSLMGDNEQFF.

In this sample, this clonotype turned up a few times. This chain connects TRBV20-1 to TRBJ1-1; D perhaps matches TRBD1 (6 bases). V lost 6 bases and J lost 6, with 17 bases in between. This CDR3 spans 13 amino acids. Germline CDR1 DFQATT, CDR2 SNEGSKA (reference sequence). The chain's CDR3 is CSAPRGLGAEAFF. CDR3 sequence (DNA): TGCAGTGCCCCCCGGGGGCTGGGCGCTGAAGCTTTCTTT.

There are many counts of this clonotype. The V call is TRBV7-2, the J call TRBJ1-1; D is uncertain. V was cut by 5 bases and J by 6 bases, with 19 bases left in between. This CDR3 region has 15 residues. Germline CDR1 SGHTA, CDR2 FQGNSA. CDR3 nucleotides: TGTGCCAGCAGCCTAAAACCTAATTCGGAGCCTGAAGCTTTCTTT. Amino acids: CASSLKPNSEPEAFF. Variable domain in full (rest from reference TRBV7-2 and TRBJ1-1): GAGVSQSPSNKVTEKGKDVELRCDPISGHTALYWYRQSLGQGLEFLIYFQGNSAPDKSGLPSDRFSAERTGGSVSTLTIQRTQQEDSAVYLCASSLKPNSEPEAFFGQGTRLTVV.